The 10 T cell receptor beta chains listed next were all sequenced from one sample in a study of early T cells in non-severe SARS-CoV-2 infection. TCRdb passed the 5' RACE reads through MiXCR, listing each CDR3 protein once. The table has 50,000 or so distinct CDR3 sequences, approximately 10% seen once. Material: whole blood. Every receptor here comes from an adult who was a healthcare worker with PCR-confirmed SARS-CoV-2 infection or an uninfected control (not recorded which).

This clonotype has a count of ten or more. The CDR3, as DNA: TGTGCCACCAGTGCCCAGGGAGGCAACACTGAAGCTTTCTTT. Amino acids: CATSAQGGNTEAFF. The V call is TRBV24-1, the J call TRBJ1-1; a weak D match, TRBD1 (5 bases). Germline CDR1 is KGHDR and CDR2 is SFDVKD. CDR3 length equals 14 residues. The V gene lost 5 bases and the J gene lost 2 bases, with 11 bases spanning the gap.

This clonotype was counted many times. CDR3 nucleotides: TGTGCCAGCAGCTTGGAGGGCAGGGGCACTGAAGCTTTCTTT. Amino acid sequence: CASSLEGRGTEAFF. The chain is built from TRBV5-4 and TRBJ1-1; possibly TRBD1 for D (6 bases). The CDR3 sequence is 14 residues long. Germline loops: CDR1 SGHNT, CDR2 YYREEE (reference sequence). With 0 bases removed from V and 4 bases from J, the gap between germline ends came to 10 bases.

The chain uses TRBV6-1 and TRBJ2-1; perhaps TRBD1 as D (6 bases). The CDR3 loop spans 14 amino acids. Germline CDR1 is MNHNS and CDR2 is SASEGT. The V gene lost 6 bases and the J gene lost 2 bases, with 11 bases spanning the gap. The CDR3 DNA follows: TGTGCCAGCAGAGCGACAGGTGCCTACAATGAGCAGTTCTTC. Translating it yields CASRATGAYNEQFF.

The chain combines TRBV4-2 with TRBJ2-2, with a possible D match to TRBD1 (5 bases). The germline V and J ends were trimmed by 4 bases and 8 bases, with 11 bases remaining between them. CDR3 length: 13 amino acids. The germline V gene has CDR1 LGHNA and CDR2 YNFKEQ. This chain's CDR3 is CASSPGRGGELFF. The CDR3 DNA is TGTGCCAGCAGCCCGGGTAGGGGAGGGGAGCTGTTTTTT.

The chain carries TRBV9 and TRBJ2-1; D not resolved. The ends were cut back, 3 bases at V and 9 bases at J, with 19 bases in the middle. The CDR3 runs 15 residues. Looked up from germline, CDR1 is SGDLS and CDR2 is YYNGEE. The CDR3, as DNA: TGTGCCAGCAGCGCCCAAGTTGGGGTGTTGAGTGAGCAGTTCTTC. The encoded protein is CASSAQVGVLSEQFF.

This clonotype has more than one count but fewer than ten. V is TRBV7-9 and J is TRBJ2-5; TRBD2 is a possible D gene (6 bases). Germline V gene sequence: CDR1 SEHNR, CDR2 FQNEAQ (reference sequence). Trimming stripped 11 bases from V and 4 bases from J, with 20 bases between. This CDR3 contains 14 residues. This CDR3 reads CALQGGGNSETQYF. CDR3 bases: TGTGCCCTTCAGGGTGGAGGGAATTCAGAGACCCAGTACTTC.

This clonotype was detected only a few times. The chain combines TRBV24-1 with TRBJ1-1; D ambiguous. The CDR3 has 13 amino acids. V was cut by 9 bases and J by 0 bases, with 10 bases left in between. Germline CDR1 KGHDR, CDR2 SFDVKD. The CDR3 DNA sequence: TGTGCCACCCAGGACCGAGTGAACACTGAAGCTTTCTTT. It is translated as CATQDRVNTEAFF.

This clonotype was counted between two and nine times. The gene calls are TRBV7-9 and TRBJ2-7; D is unclear. With 5 bases removed from V and 3 bases from J, the gap between germline ends came to 8 bases. The CDR3 extends over 12 amino acids. Germline lookup yields CDR1 SEHNR and CDR2 FQNEAQ (reference sequence). The CDR3 nucleotides are TGTGCCAGCAGCGATACAATCTACGAGCAGTACTTC. Its protein is CASSDTIYEQYF.

This clonotype was picked up many times. The chain couples TRBV29-1 to TRBJ1-2, with D possibly TRBD1 on 5 matching bases. This CDR3 is built from 12 residues. Germline CDR1 SQVTM, CDR2 ANQGSEA. V gave up 4 bases and J gave up 4 bases, with 10 bases separating them. The CDR3 DNA reads as TGCAGCGTTGGAGGGGTTGGCTATGGCTACACCTTC. It specifies CSVGGVGYGYTF.

This clonotype was recorded at least ten times. The chain combines TRBV29-1 with TRBJ1-2; D unclear. Germline assignment: CDR1 SQVTM and CDR2 ANQGSEA. The germline V and J ends were trimmed by 6 bases and 8 bases, with 19 bases remaining between them. The CDR3 covers 13 residues. DNA of the CDR3: TGCAGCGTAGCGGACCGGGCAGATTGGGGCTACACCTTC. This encodes CSVADRADWGYTF.